This T cell receptor (beta chain) is drawn from a study of blood T cell repertoires in COVID-19. Overall study context: The cDNA or gDNA used as material had been derived from T cells, B-cell-depleted T cells, or PBMCs.

Authors' analysis steps: Reference gene primer amplification in the assay estimated nucleated cell counts. The protocol was immunoSEQ multiplex PCR, while the TCRdb copy is restricted to in-frame clones and leaves out a portion. D and trimming come from the DNA, and the V and J calls and clone size come from that table. The top ten hold 20% of the sample, which has about 190,000 clones, about 85% seen once. Trimming left V 4 bases short and J 2 bases short, with 25 bases between. The CDR3 sequence is 19 residues long. Germline assignment: CDR1 LGHDT and CDR2 YNNKEL (reference sequence). This sequence was found in a human donor in a cohort sampled during active COVID-19. Sequenced material: peripheral blood. The chain has TRBV3-1 (or the pseudogene TRBV3-2) and TRBJ2-3; a weak D match, TRBD2 (6 bases). This CDR3 reads CASSPHTLTGLLTTDTQYF. CDR3 nucleotide sequence: TGTGCCAGCAGCCCCCATACTCTAACGGGACTTCTCACCACAGATACGCAGTATTTT.